Presented here are 21 T cell receptor beta chains from one specimen sequenced in a study of T-cell reconstitution after alpha-beta-depleted transplantation in children. During its preparation, the TCRbeta library received unique molecular identifiers. From the PCR reads, TCRdb called clonotypes with MiXCR, one entry per CDR3 protein. The table lists 150,000 to 250,000 distinct CDR3 sequences, 5.5% to 7% of them singletons, with about 4.4% in the top ten. Sequences were derived from PBMCs, sampled before TCRalphabeta/CD19-depleted stem cell transplant. These receptors all come from a girl under three years old with combined immunodeficiency, due to receive a stem cell transplant.

This clonotype was seen ten or more times. V usage is TRBV12-3 or TRBV12-4 and J usage is TRBJ2-1; tentative D call: TRBD2 (6 bases). The CDR3 length is 14 residues. Trimming removed 7 bases from V and 1 base from J, with 11 bases in between. CDR3 region: CASTGTQSYNEQFF. In nucleotides, the CDR3 is TGTGCCAGCACCGGGACTCAATCCTACAATGAGCAGTTCTTC.

This clonotype was found many times. The CDR3 protein is CSVEVQQGPATYEQYF. The CDR3 coding sequence is TGCAGCGTTGAAGTCCAACAGGGCCCCGCGACATACGAGCAGTACTTC. V gene TRBV29-1 combines with J gene TRBJ2-7; D perhaps matches TRBD1 (6 bases). The CDR3 sequence is 16 residues long. Germline V CDR1 and CDR2: SQVTM, ANQGSEA. The V and J ends lost 1 base and 4 bases respectively, with 20 bases between them.

In this sample, this clonotype turned up many times. The chain has TRBV5-5 and TRBJ2-1, with D tentatively TRBD2 (5 bases). V shed 0 bases and J shed 3 bases, with 10 bases lying between them. The germline V gene has CDR1 SGHKS and CDR2 YYEKEE (reference sequence). The CDR3 totals 15 residues. CDR3: CASSLVGDVYNEQFF. CDR3 nucleotide sequence: TGTGCCAGCAGCTTGGTGGGAGATGTCTACAATGAGCAGTTCTTC.

The table lists this clonotype with many counts. This sequence joins TRBV20-1 and TRBJ2-3; 8 bases agree with TRBD2. In germline, CDR1 is DFQATT, CDR2 SNEGSKA (reference sequence). J lost 6 bases, V lost 0 bases, and 11 bases had no gene match. This CDR3 is 16 amino acids long. CDR3 loop: CSARETGRAYMDTQYF. As DNA, the CDR3 is TGCAGTGCTAGAGAGACCGGGAGGGCCTATATGGATACGCAGTATTTT.

There are many counts of this clonotype. V gene TRBV20-1 combines with J gene TRBJ2-3, with 10 bases identical to TRBD2. CDR3 length: 15 residues. CDR1 is DFQATT and CDR2 is SNEGSKA in the germline V gene (reference sequence). The V and J ends lost 3 bases and 0 bases, in that order; junction bases with no gene match: 3. CDR3 loop: CSASVAGGSTDTQYF. CDR3 DNA sequence: TGCAGTGCTAGCGTAGCGGGGGGCAGCACAGATACGCAGTATTTT.

This clonotype was seen repeatedly, ten times or more. The CDR3 bases are TGCAGTGCCGTACCCCTAGCGGGAGCCCTCTACAATGAGCAGTTCTTC. Translating it yields CSAVPLAGALYNEQFF. The chain uses TRBV20-1 and TRBJ2-1; 10 bases agree with TRBD2. This CDR3 spans 16 amino acids. Germline V lookup: CDR1 DFQATT, CDR2 SNEGSKA (reference sequence). J was trimmed by 3 bases and V by 6 bases; bases with no gene match: 11.

This clonotype was counted ten times or more. V gene TRBV28 combines with J gene TRBJ2-7, with TRBD2 as a possible D gene (6 bases). V dropped 6 bases and J dropped 3 bases, with 21 bases sitting between them. Germline V lookup: CDR1 MDHEN, CDR2 SYDVKM. The CDR3 length is 16 residues. This CDR3 is CASSQLTSRPFYEQYF. The DNA of the CDR3 is TGTGCCAGCAGCCAATTAACTAGCAGGCCCTTCTACGAGCAGTACTTC.

Many counts were recorded for this clonotype. This chain links TRBV7-2 with TRBJ2-7, with no clear D. Germline V lookup: CDR1 SGHTA, CDR2 FQGNSA. The V and J ends lost 5 bases and 4 bases respectively, with 12 bases between them. CDR3 length: 13 amino acids. The CDR3: CASSLLVPYEQYF. CDR3 in DNA: TGTGCCAGCAGCCTCTTGGTACCTTACGAGCAGTACTTC.

This clonotype has at least ten counts. The genes are TRBV18 and TRBJ2-5, with D hard to call. Germline-derived CDR1 and CDR2 are KGHSH and LQKENI. CDR3 length: 13 amino acids. V gave up 1 base and J gave up 5 bases, with 8 bases separating them. The CDR3 is CASSPQVGETQYF. The CDR3 coding sequence is TGTGCCAGCTCACCACAGGTGGGGGAGACCCAGTACTTC.

This clonotype was counted ten times or more. The chain employs TRBV28 and TRBJ1-2, with a possible D match to TRBD1 (6 bases). The V gene lost 5 bases and the J gene lost 2 bases, with 18 bases spanning the gap. This CDR3 has 16 amino acids. The germline V gene encodes CDR1 MDHEN and CDR2 SYDVKM. The DNA of the CDR3 is TGTGCCAGCAGTCCCAGGGGTGGAGGGACCAACTATGGCTACACCTTC. Translation: CASSPRGGGTNYGYTF.

This clonotype was counted ten times or more. V and J are TRBV6-5 and TRBJ2-1; D may be TRBD2 (6 bases). Between the trimmed V and J ends, which lost 4 bases and 3 bases, there was a span of 16 bases. The CDR3 has 16 amino acids. Germline V CDR1 and CDR2: MNHEY, SVGAGI. The CDR3 nucleotides are TGTGCCAGCAGTTTTAGCGGTCGGAGGGGCTACAATGAGCAGTTCTTC. Translated: CASSFSGRRGYNEQFF.

This clonotype was counted at least ten times. This chain uses TRBV4-1 with TRBJ2-3; TRBD1 is a possible D gene (5 bases). The V gene lost 1 base and the J gene lost 5 bases, with 10 bases spanning the gap. Germline V gives CDR1 MGHRA, CDR2 YSYEKL. This CDR3 is 14 amino acids long. In DNA form, the CDR3 reads TGCGCCAGCAGCCAAGGCACAGGAGAAGATACGCAGTATTTT. Translated, it gives CASSQGTGEDTQYF.

At least ten counts were recorded for this clonotype. The CDR3 spells CASSLGGTAYEQYF. Written as DNA, the CDR3 is TGTGCCAGCAGTCTGGGTGGGACAGCCTACGAGCAGTACTTC. The chain links TRBV6-1 to TRBJ2-7; 7 bases line up with TRBD1. This CDR3 spans 14 amino acids. Trimming took 5 bases from V and 2 from J; bases not matched to a gene: 6. The V gene's germline CDR1 is MNHNS and CDR2 SASEGT.

This chain joins TRBV25-1 and TRBJ2-2, with D unclear. CDR1 MGHDK and CDR2 SYGVNS come from the germline V gene. V lost 4 bases and J lost 0, with 3 bases in between. The length of the CDR3 is 13 residues. The CDR3 loop reads CASSVSNTGELFF. Written as DNA, the CDR3 is TGTGCCAGCAGTGTCTCGAACACCGGGGAGCTGTTTTTT.

In this sample, this clonotype turned up many times. The chain combines TRBV7-9 with TRBJ2-1; possibly TRBD1 for D (5 bases). Trimming took off 3 bases at V and 3 bases at J, with 12 bases between the two ends. This CDR3 has 15 amino acids. Germline-derived CDR1 and CDR2 are SEHNR and FQNEAQ (reference sequence). For the CDR3, the DNA is TGTGCCAGCAGCTTCCTCAGGGCATACTACAATGAGCAGTTCTTC. It translates to CASSFLRAYYNEQFF.

In its sample, this clonotype was seen a few times. V is TRBV5-5 and J is TRBJ2-2; 8 bases are shared with TRBD2. There are 16 residues in the CDR3. Germline V CDR1 and CDR2: SGHKS, YYEKEE (reference sequence). J gave up 4 bases and V 3 bases, and 8 bases lay outside the gene matches. The CDR3 sequence: CASSSRSGSATGELFF. CDR3 DNA: TGTGCCAGCAGCTCCCGGAGCGGGAGCGCCACCGGGGAGCTGTTTTTT.

This clonotype was recorded at least ten times. The chain employs TRBV7-8 and TRBJ2-2, with D maybe TRBD1 (6 bases). CDR1 is SGHVS and CDR2 is FQNEAQ in the germline V gene. Trimming shortened V by 1 base and J by 6 bases, and 9 bases separated the two germline ends. CDR3 length: 14 amino acids. This CDR3 is CASSLVSGAGELFF. The CDR3 nucleotides are TGTGCCAGCAGCTTAGTGTCAGGGGCCGGGGAGCTGTTTTTT.

The sample holds a few counts of this clonotype. The J gene is TRBJ1-2, the V gene TRBV25-1, with TRBD1 as a possible D gene (6 bases). There are 14 residues in the CDR3. Germline V gene data show CDR1 as MGHDK and CDR2 as SYGVNS. V lost 1 base and J 4 bases, leaving 10 bases between the germline ends. CDR3 in amino acids: CASSEWNRVYGYTF. The CDR3 nucleotides are TGTGCCAGCAGTGAATGGAACAGGGTCTATGGCTACACCTTC.

This clonotype turned up a few times. The chain recombines TRBV29-1 with TRBJ2-7; either TRBD1 or TRBD2 may supply D (6 bases each). This CDR3 is built from 13 residues. In germline, CDR1 is SQVTM, CDR2 ANQGSEA. V lost 5 bases and J 4 bases, leaving 15 bases between the germline ends. This CDR3 reads CSVRRGDKYEQYF. The CDR3 DNA sequence: TGCAGCGTTCGGAGGGGGGATAAATACGAGCAGTACTTC.

J is TRBJ2-7 and V is TRBV4-3, with no clear D. The CDR3 is 19 residues long. The germline V gene encodes CDR1 LGHNA and CDR2 YSLEER. Trimming left V 1 base short and J 2 bases short, with 24 bases between. The CDR3 DNA reads as TGCGCCAGCAGCCAAGGTGCTACCTCCTGGTCTAGTAGACCCTACGAGCAGTACTTC. This sequence encodes CASSQGATSWSSRPYEQYF.

On this clonotype: This could be a read error, since a much larger clone is one nucleotide away. The J gene is TRBJ2-1, the V gene TRBV19; D not certain. This CDR3 has 13 residues. Germline values: CDR1 LNHDA, CDR2 SQIVND (reference sequence). V was pared by 7 bases and J by 1 base, with 8 bases between. CDR3 nucleotide sequence: TGTGCCAGTAAGGTTAGTTCCTACAATGAGCAGTTCTTC. This translates into CASKVSSYNEQFF.